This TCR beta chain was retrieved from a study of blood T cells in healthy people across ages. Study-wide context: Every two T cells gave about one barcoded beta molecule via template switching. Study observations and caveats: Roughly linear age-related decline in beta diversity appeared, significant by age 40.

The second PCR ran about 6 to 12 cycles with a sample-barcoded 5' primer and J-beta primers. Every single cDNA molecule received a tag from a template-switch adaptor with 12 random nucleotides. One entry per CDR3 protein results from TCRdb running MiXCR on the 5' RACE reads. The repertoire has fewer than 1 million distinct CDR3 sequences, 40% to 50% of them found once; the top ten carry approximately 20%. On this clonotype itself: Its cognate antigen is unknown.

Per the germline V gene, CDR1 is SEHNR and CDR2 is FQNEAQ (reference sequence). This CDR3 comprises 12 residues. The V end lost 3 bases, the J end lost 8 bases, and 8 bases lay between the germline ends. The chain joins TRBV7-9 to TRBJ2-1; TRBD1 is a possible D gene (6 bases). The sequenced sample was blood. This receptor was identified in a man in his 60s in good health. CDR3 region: CASSFGGHEQFF. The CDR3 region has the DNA TGTGCCAGCAGCTTTGGGGGCCATGAGCAGTTCTTC.